This T cell receptor beta chain is drawn from a study of OX40 agonist ivuxolimab in advanced cancers. Study information: With a range of roughly 23 to 79, age averaged approximately 60 years, and roughly 80% were male.

The data were produced by immunoSEQ multiplex PCR, yet TCRdb's version contains in-frame clones alone and is incomplete. The sample lists roughly 50,000 clones; approximately 89% were seen once. After removal of 10 bases from V and 5 bases from J, the junction contained 9 bases not matched to a gene. Germline V gives CDR1 WSHSY, CDR2 SAAADI. There are 14 residues in the CDR3. The receptor's source is an adult with an advanced solid tumor such as melanoma, head and neck, liver or kidney cancer. The chain combines TRBV10-2 with TRBJ2-3; 10 nucleotides align to TRBD2. Sequencing used CD4+ or CD8+ T cells sorted from blood, obtained in a trial of the OX40 agonist ivuxolimab. The CDR3 loop reads CATSLAGVRDTQYF. The CDR3 DNA sequence: TGCGCCACTAGCCTAGCGGGAGTCCGAGATACGCAGTATTTT.